A single sample is the source of the 26 T cell receptor beta chains below, sequenced in a study of T cells after yellow fever vaccination. TCRdb analysed the 5' RACE reads with MiXCR anew, one entry per CDR3 protein. The profile shows approximately 610,000 distinct CDR3 sequences, about 17% of them singletons. This sample comprised PBMCs, obtained 5 to 6 days after the first yellow fever vaccination. The receptors shown here come from a man between 18 and 29 years old who received the YFV17D yellow fever vaccine.

This clonotype came up a few times. The rearrangement links TRBV7-2 to TRBJ1-1; no reliable D call. Germline V gene sequence: CDR1 SGHTA, CDR2 FQGNSA. Trimming took off 5 bases at V and 0 bases at J, with 19 bases between the two ends. The CDR3 sequence is 17 residues long. This chain's CDR3 is CASSPLMAITMNTEAFF. The CDR3 region has the DNA TGTGCCAGCAGCCCTTTAATGGCGATAACTATGAACACTGAAGCTTTCTTT.

The chain employs TRBV20-1 and TRBJ2-7; possible D gene TRBD2, 6 bases. V gave up 6 bases and J gave up 7 bases, with 16 bases separating them. Germline V gene lookup returns CDR1 DFQATT and CDR2 SNEGSKA (reference sequence). CDR3 length equals 12 residues. The CDR3 nucleotides read TGCAGTGCCCTTGGGAGGAACTTGGAGCAGTACTTC. The encoded protein is CSALGRNLEQYF.

This clonotype was found a few times. The chain employs TRBV12-3 or TRBV12-4 and TRBJ2-1; D not certain. This CDR3 comprises 13 residues. With 7 bases removed from V and 2 bases from J, the gap between germline ends came to 9 bases. CDR3 in DNA: TGTGCCAGCATTCCCGGGCCCTACAATGAGCAGTTCTTC. Amino acids: CASIPGPYNEQFF.

This clonotype has a handful of counts. This rearrangement joins TRBV13 to TRBJ2-5; 8 bases match TRBD1. J was trimmed by 2 bases and V by 7 bases; bases with no gene match: 12. The CDR3 extends over 16 amino acids. Germline V lookup: CDR1 PRHDT, CDR2 FYEKMQ (reference sequence). The CDR3 loop is CASTPSGTGSQETQYF. CDR3 DNA: TGTGCCAGCACCCCCTCGGGGACAGGTTCACAAGAGACCCAGTACTTC.

The chain uses TRBV12-3 or TRBV12-4 and TRBJ2-3, with a weak D call TRBD2 (5 bases). V lost 6 bases to trimming and J lost 2 bases, with 18 bases between them. The CDR3 spans 16 residues. This chain's CDR3 is CASSHRLRGITDTQYF. CDR3 bases: TGTGCCAGCAGCCATCGTCTGAGAGGGATCACAGATACGCAGTATTTT.

The CDR3 DNA reads TGTGCCAGCAGTTACTTCCTTATGTCAGATACGCAGTATTTT. Translating it yields CASSYFLMSDTQYF. The rearrangement joins TRBV6-2 or TRBV6-3 to TRBJ2-3; no firm D call. V dropped 1 base and J dropped 4 bases, with 9 bases sitting between them. The CDR3 is 14 residues long. Germline V CDR1 and CDR2: MNHEY, SVGEGT.

This rearrangement joins TRBV7-3 to TRBJ1-1; D is ambiguous. CDR3 length: 13 amino acids. Trimming cost V 5 bases and J 7 bases, with 14 bases left between them. Germline V gene data show CDR1 as SGHTA and CDR2 as FQGTGA. Written as DNA, the CDR3 is TGTGCCAGCAGCCCGGGTTTGGGGAATGAAGCTTTCTTT. Its translation is CASSPGLGNEAFF.

In this sample, this clonotype turned up a few times. The rearrangement uses TRBV3-1 and TRBJ1-6; TRBD1 matches at 11 bases. Unmatched junction bases numbered 7, after V lost 3 bases and J lost 9 bases. The CDR3 is made up of 16 amino acids. In germline, CDR1 is LGHDT, CDR2 YNNKEL (reference sequence). CDR3 DNA sequence: TGTGCCAGCAGCCAGCACACCGGGACAGGGGGTTCACCCCTCCACTTT. It specifies CASSQHTGTGGSPLHF.

This clonotype was counted only a few times. The chain joins TRBV20-1 to TRBJ2-1, with 7 positions matching TRBD1. J lost 2 bases, V lost 4 bases, and 8 bases had no gene match. From germline, CDR1 is DFQATT and CDR2 SNEGSKA (reference sequence). The CDR3 sequence is 15 residues long. This CDR3 is CSAMGKGGTYNEQFF. Here the CDR3 DNA reads TGCAGTGCTATGGGGAAAGGGGGCACCTACAATGAGCAGTTCTTC.

The rearrangement links TRBV7-6 to TRBJ2-2, with D possibly TRBD1 on 5 matching bases. The germline V gene encodes CDR1 SGHVS and CDR2 FNYEAQ. With 6 bases removed from V and 3 bases from J, the gap between germline ends came to 14 bases. The CDR3 has 15 amino acids. DNA for the CDR3: TGTGCCAGCAGGTTCGCCGAAGGGGACACCGGGGAGCTGTTTTTT. Amino acids: CASRFAEGDTGELFF.

This clonotype was found once. This clone may be a read error of a much larger clone one base away. The CDR3 protein is CVSSWDRGSYNEQFF. CDR3 in DNA: TGTGTCAGCAGCTGGGACAGAGGCTCCTACAATGAGCAGTTCTTC. The V call is TRBV7-2, the J call TRBJ2-1; 7 positions match TRBD1. The germline V gene has CDR1 SGHTA and CDR2 FQGNSA. The CDR3 extends over 15 amino acids. Using reference TRBV7-2 and TRBJ2-1 for the parts outside the CDR3, the full variable domain is GAGVSQSPSNKVTEKGKDVELRCDPISGHTALYWYRQSLGQGLEFLIYFQGNSAPDKSGLPSDRFSAERTGGSVSTLTIQRTQQEDSAVYLCVSSWDRGSYNEQFFGPGTRLTVL.

This clonotype was seen more than once but under ten times. The chain employs TRBV6-5 and TRBJ1-2; 9 bases align to TRBD1. Germline V gives CDR1 MNHEY, CDR2 SVGAGI. V trimming: 4 bases; J trimming: 3 bases; junction bases outside the gene matches: 9. The CDR3 loop spans 16 amino acids. CDR3 DNA sequence: TGTGCCAGCAGTTTAACAACAGGGGGCAAATACTATGGCTACACCTTC. Protein product: CASSLTTGGKYYGYTF.

The chain uses TRBV20-1 and TRBJ2-3; 10 nucleotides align to TRBD2. The V and J ends lost 6 bases and 6 bases, in that order; junction bases with no gene match: 9. The CDR3 runs 14 residues. Germline V gene lookup returns CDR1 DFQATT and CDR2 SNEGSKA (reference sequence). The CDR3 sequence: CSAPQDSGGDTQYF. The CDR3 nucleotides read TGCAGTGCCCCTCAGGATAGCGGGGGGGATACGCAGTATTTT.

This clonotype has a count of ten or more. Compared with germline, one end of the junction differs, possibly owing to a read error. The rearrangement joins TRBV5-6 to TRBJ2-3; TRBD2 aligns across 12 bases. The CDR3 runs to 14 residues. Germline lookup yields CDR1 SGHDT and CDR2 YYEEEE. In DNA form, the CDR3 reads TGCGCCAGCAGCTTGGGACTAGCGGGAGATACGCAGTATTTT. This gives the protein CASSLGLAGDTQYF.

This clonotype occurred a few times. The chain employs TRBV18 and TRBJ2-3; 10 positions agree with TRBD1. Germline V CDR1 and CDR2: KGHSH, LQKENI. The CDR3 extends over 17 amino acids. V was clipped by 3 bases and J by 2 bases; unmatched bases: 8. CDR3 DNA sequence: TGTGCCAGCTCACCCCTGGCCGGGACAGGGGCCACAGATACGCAGTATTTT. It is translated as CASSPLAGTGATDTQYF.

This clonotype was detected a few times. This chain connects TRBV20-1 to TRBJ1-2, with D unclear. Germline CDR1 DFQATT, CDR2 SNEGSKA (reference sequence). The CDR3 consists of 12 residues. Trimming removed 3 bases at V and 4 bases at J, with 9 bases between. The CDR3 reads CSARMGSYGYTF. CDR3 bases: TGCAGTGCTAGGATGGGCAGCTATGGCTACACCTTC.

V gene TRBV12-3 or TRBV12-4 combines with J gene TRBJ1-2, with D hard to call. The CDR3 consists of 11 residues. Trimming pared 3 bases from V and 8 bases from J, leaving 7 bases between. Here the CDR3 reads CASSFHGGYTF. The CDR3, as DNA: TGTGCCAGCAGTTTCCACGGCGGCTACACCTTC.

This clonotype was observed a handful of times. The chain combines TRBV18 with TRBJ2-7; 9 nucleotides agree with TRBD1. This CDR3 spans 15 amino acids. The ends lost 0 bases at V and 3 bases at J; junction bases unmatched: 3. Germline CDR1 and CDR2: KGHSH and LQKENI. CDR3 bases: TGTGCCAGCTCACCACCGGGACAGGGAAACTACGAGCAGTACTTC. Its protein product is CASSPPGQGNYEQYF. Variable domain in full (rest from reference TRBV18 and TRBJ2-7): NAGVMQNPRHLVRRRGQEARLRCSPMKGHSHVYWYRQLPEEGLKFMVYLQKENIIDESGMPKERFSAEFPKEGPSILRIQQVVRGDSAAYFCASSPPGQGNYEQYFGPGTRLTVT.

V and J are TRBV5-1 and TRBJ1-1, with 9 bases lining up with TRBD1. The CDR3 totals 15 residues. The germline V gene encodes CDR1 SGHRS and CDR2 YFSETQ. V lost 6 bases and J lost 7; bases outside the gene matches: 13. The CDR3 spells CASTGQGTKQFEAFF. DNA for the CDR3: TGCGCCAGCACCGGACAGGGGACGAAGCAATTTGAAGCTTTCTTT.

The chain recombines TRBV21-1 with TRBJ1-1; the DNA was not used to check the table's D call, TRBD1. TRBV21-1 counts as a pseudogene. The CDR3 is made up of 14 amino acids. In nucleotides, the CDR3 is TGTGCCAGCAGCAATGGGGGGGCGAACACTGAAGCTTTCTTT. Protein product: CASSNGGANTEAFF.

The V gene is TRBV4-3, the J gene TRBJ1-4; D remains unclear. Germline V gives CDR1 LGHNA, CDR2 YSLEER. The germline V and J ends were trimmed by 0 bases and 2 bases, with 7 bases remaining between them. The CDR3 runs to 15 residues. This CDR3 reads CASSQEYRTNEKLFF. The CDR3 nucleotides are TGCGCCAGCAGCCAAGAATATAGGACTAATGAAAAACTGTTTTTT.

This clonotype was observed a few times. This chain connects TRBV2 to TRBJ2-7; D possibly corresponds to TRBD1 (7 bases). V was shortened by 2 bases and J by 6 bases, with 17 bases between the two germline ends. Germline V gene lookup returns CDR1 SNHLY and CDR2 FYNNEI. The CDR3 length is 15 residues. CDR3 coding DNA: TGTGCCAGCAGTGAACTATCAGGGGGGTTAAGCGAGCAGTACTTC. As protein: CASSELSGGLSEQYF.

This clonotype was observed a few times. The chain recombines TRBV3-1 with TRBJ2-6; D might be TRBD1 (5 bases). The CDR3 is made up of 16 amino acids. V lost 4 bases and J 0 bases, leaving 10 bases between the germline ends. The germline gives CDR1 LGHDT, CDR2 YNNKEL (reference sequence). CDR3 in DNA: TGTGCCAGCAGCCTACAGGCTTACTCTGGGGCCAACGTCCTGACTTTC. This gives the protein CASSLQAYSGANVLTF.

The chain has TRBV25-1 and TRBJ1-1; D uncertain. The germline CDR1 and CDR2 sequences are MGHDK and SYGVNS. The CDR3 sequence is 13 residues long. V lost 2 bases and J 11 bases, leaving 15 bases between the germline ends. DNA of the CDR3: TGTGCCAGCAGTGAAGGGTCCCGAGGAACGGCTTTCTTT. Translated, it gives CASSEGSRGTAFF.

This clonotype was detected a few times. The chain uses TRBV4-3 and TRBJ2-2; the D gene is possibly TRBD1 (6 bases). The germline V gene encodes CDR1 LGHNA and CDR2 YSLEER. The V end was cut by 5 bases, the J end by 0 bases, with 7 bases between. CDR3 length equals 14 residues. The CDR3 nucleotides are TGCGCCAGCAGCGGGGGCCCGAACACCGGGGAGCTGTTTTTT. This codes for CASSGGPNTGELFF.

This clonotype came up once. At one boundary the junction diverges from the germline segment, which might be a read error. CDR3: CASSPRTGGTETQYF. The CDR3 DNA is TGTGCCAGCAGCCCCCGGACAGGGGGCACAGAAACGCAGTATTTT. The V and J genes are TRBV7-6 and TRBJ2-3; 11 bases fit TRBD1. CDR1 and CDR2 from the germline V gene are SGHVS and FNYEAQ. This CDR3 comprises 15 residues.